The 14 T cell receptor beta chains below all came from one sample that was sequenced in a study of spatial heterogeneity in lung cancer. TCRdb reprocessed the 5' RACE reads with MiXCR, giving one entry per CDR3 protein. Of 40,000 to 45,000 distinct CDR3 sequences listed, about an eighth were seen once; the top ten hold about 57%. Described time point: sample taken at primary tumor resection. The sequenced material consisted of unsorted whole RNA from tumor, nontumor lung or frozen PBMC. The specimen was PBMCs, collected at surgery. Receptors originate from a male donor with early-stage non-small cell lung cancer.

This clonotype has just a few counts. The CDR3 region is CSVDKAAGSYNEQFF. The CDR3, as DNA: TGCAGCGTTGATAAAGCGGCGGGCTCCTACAATGAGCAGTTCTTC. J is TRBJ2-1 and V is TRBV29-1; D possibly corresponds to TRBD2 (5 bases). CDR3 length equals 15 residues. The germline V gene encodes CDR1 SQVTM and CDR2 ANQGSEA. Trimming left V 3 bases short and J 0 bases short, with 12 bases between.

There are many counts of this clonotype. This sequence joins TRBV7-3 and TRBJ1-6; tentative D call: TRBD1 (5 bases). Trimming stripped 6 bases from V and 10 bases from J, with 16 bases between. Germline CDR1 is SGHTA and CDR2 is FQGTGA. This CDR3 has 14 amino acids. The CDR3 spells CASRSGTGRSPLHF. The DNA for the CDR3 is TGTGCCAGCAGATCCGGGACTGGGAGATCACCCCTCCACTTT.

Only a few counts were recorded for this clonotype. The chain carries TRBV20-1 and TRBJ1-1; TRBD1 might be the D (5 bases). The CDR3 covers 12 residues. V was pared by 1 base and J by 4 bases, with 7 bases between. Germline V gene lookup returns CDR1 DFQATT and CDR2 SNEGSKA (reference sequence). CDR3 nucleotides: TGCAGTGCTAGAGCCGGGGGCACTGAAGCTTTCTTT. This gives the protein CSARAGGTEAFF.

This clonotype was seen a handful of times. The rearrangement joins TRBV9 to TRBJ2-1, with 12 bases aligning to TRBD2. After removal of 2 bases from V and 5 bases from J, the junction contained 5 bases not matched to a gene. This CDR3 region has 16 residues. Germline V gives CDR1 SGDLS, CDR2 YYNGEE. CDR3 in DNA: TGTGCCAGCAGCGTCGGACTAGCGGGACCTCACAATGAGCAGTTCTTC. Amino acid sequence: CASSVGLAGPHNEQFF. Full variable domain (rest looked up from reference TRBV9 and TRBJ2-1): DSGVTQTPKHLITATGQRVTLRCSPRSGDLSVYWYQQSLDQGLQFLIQYYNGEERAKGNILERFSAQQFPDLHSELNLSSLELGDSALYFCASSVGLAGPHNEQFFGPGTRLTVL.

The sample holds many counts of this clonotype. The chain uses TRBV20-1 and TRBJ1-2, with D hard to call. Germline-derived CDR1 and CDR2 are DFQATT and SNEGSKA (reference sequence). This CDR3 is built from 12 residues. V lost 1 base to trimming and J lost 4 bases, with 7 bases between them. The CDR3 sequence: CSARVQVYGYTF. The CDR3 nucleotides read TGCAGTGCTAGAGTGCAGGTCTATGGCTACACCTTC.

The CDR3 DNA is TGTGCCATCAGCCTAGCGGGGGGGCCTGGCGAGCAGTACTTC. This encodes CAISLAGGPGEQYF. The chain has TRBV10-3 and TRBJ2-7; the match to TRBD2 covers 12 bases. Germline V CDR1 and CDR2: ENHRY, SYGVKD. Germline trimming cut 6 bases from V and 6 bases from J; bases unmatched to any gene: 6. CDR3 length equals 14 residues.

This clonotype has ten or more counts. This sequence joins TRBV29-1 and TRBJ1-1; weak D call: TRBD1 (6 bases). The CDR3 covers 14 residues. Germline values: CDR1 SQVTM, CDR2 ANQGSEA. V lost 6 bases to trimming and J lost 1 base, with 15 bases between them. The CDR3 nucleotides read TGCAGCGTCATACGAGTCAGGGGGAACACTGAAGCTTTCTTT. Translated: CSVIRVRGNTEAFF.

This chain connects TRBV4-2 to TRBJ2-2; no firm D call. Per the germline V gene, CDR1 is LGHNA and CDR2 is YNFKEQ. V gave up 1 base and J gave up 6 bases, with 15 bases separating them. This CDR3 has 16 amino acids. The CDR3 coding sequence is TGTGCCAGCAGCCAAGGGCCGGTCCCCAACGCCGGGGAGCTGTTTTTT. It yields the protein CASSQGPVPNAGELFF.

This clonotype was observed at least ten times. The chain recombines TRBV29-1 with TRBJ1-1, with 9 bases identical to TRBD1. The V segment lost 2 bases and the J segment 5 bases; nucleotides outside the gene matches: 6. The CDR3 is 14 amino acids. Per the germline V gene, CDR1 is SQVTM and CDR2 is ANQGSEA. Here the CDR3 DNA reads TGCAGCGTTGAATTGGGGACAGGGCGGACTGAAGCTTTCTTT. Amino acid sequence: CSVELGTGRTEAFF.

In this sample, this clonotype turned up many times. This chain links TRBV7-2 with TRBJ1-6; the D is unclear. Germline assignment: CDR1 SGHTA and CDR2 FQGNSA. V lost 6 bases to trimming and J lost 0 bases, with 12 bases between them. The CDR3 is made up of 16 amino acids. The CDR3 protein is CASRAQQSSYNSPLHF. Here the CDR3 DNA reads TGTGCCAGCAGGGCACAGCAGAGCTCCTATAATTCACCCCTCCACTTT.

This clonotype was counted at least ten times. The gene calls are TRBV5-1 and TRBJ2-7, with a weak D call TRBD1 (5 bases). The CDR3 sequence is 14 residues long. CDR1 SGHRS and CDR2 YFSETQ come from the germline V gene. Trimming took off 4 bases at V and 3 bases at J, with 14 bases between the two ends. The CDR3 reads CASSRVTTGYEQYF. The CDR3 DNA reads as TGCGCCAGCAGCCGGGTAACTACAGGCTACGAGCAGTACTTC.

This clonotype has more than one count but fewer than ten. CDR3 sequence (DNA): TGTGCCAGCAGGAAAGGACAGGGGAAGGGAGAGACCCAGTACTTC. Translating gives CASRKGQGKGETQYF. The rearrangement joins TRBV2 to TRBJ2-5; 9 bases fit TRBD1. The germline V gene encodes CDR1 SNHLY and CDR2 FYNNEI. The V segment lost 6 bases and the J segment 4 bases; nucleotides outside the gene matches: 9. The CDR3 has 15 amino acids.

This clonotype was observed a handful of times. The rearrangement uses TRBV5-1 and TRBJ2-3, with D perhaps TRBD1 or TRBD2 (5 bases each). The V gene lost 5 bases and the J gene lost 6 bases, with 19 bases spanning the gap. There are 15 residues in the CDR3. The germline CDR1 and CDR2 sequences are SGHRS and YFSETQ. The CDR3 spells CASSLGDPTADTQYF. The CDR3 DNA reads TGCGCCAGCAGTTTAGGGGACCCCACTGCGGATACGCAGTATTTT.

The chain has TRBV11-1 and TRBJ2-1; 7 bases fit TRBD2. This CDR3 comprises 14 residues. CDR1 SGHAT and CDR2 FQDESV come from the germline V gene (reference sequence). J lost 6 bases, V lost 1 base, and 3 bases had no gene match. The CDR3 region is CASSLGGTINEQFF. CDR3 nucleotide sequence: TGTGCCAGCAGCTTAGGGGGGACTATCAATGAGCAGTTCTTC. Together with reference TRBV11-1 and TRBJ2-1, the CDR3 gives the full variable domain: EAEVAQSPRYKITEKSQAVAFWCDPISGHATLYWYRQILGQGPELLVQFQDESVVDDSQLPKDRFSAERLKGVDSTLKIQPAELGDSAMYLCASSLGGTINEQFFGPGTRLTVL.